These 24 T cell receptor beta chains were all obtained from the same sample, sequenced in a study of cytomegalovirus exposure and HLA in healthy donors. This PCR relied on a set of 60 Vbeta primers and 13 Jbeta primers. Sequenced by immunoSEQ multiplex PCR; TCRdb stores in-frame clones only, minus some. The data show about 91,000 clones, around 73% seen once. The sequenced sample was PBMCs. These receptors came from a female donor in good health and CMV-seronegative.

J is TRBJ2-7 and V is TRBV13; 9 bases are shared with TRBD1. In germline, CDR1 is PRHDT, CDR2 FYEKMQ (reference sequence). CDR3 size: 16 residues. The ends lost 6 bases at V and 2 bases at J; junction bases unmatched: 11. The CDR3 protein is CASRRKFRDRAYEQYF. The CDR3 DNA is TGTGCCAGCAGACGAAAATTCCGGGACAGGGCCTACGAGCAGTACTTC. Drawing the rest from reference TRBV13 and TRBJ2-7, the complete variable domain is AAGVIQSPRHLIKEKRETATLKCYPIPRHDTVYWYQQGPGQDPQFLISFYEKMQSDKGSIPDRFSAQQFSDYHSELNMSSLELGDSALYFCASRRKFRDRAYEQYFGPGTRLTVT.

This sequence joins TRBV7-2 and TRBJ2-5; tentatively, D is TRBD1 (6 bases). Trimming shortened V by 5 bases and J by 3 bases, and 10 bases separated the two germline ends. CDR1 and CDR2 (germline): SGHTA, FQGNSA. The CDR3 has 13 amino acids. The CDR3: CASSAGTKETQYF. CDR3 bases: TGTGCCAGCAGCGCCGGGACAAAAGAGACCCAGTACTTC.

This clone was seen more than once but under ten times. The chain uses TRBV2 and TRBJ1-6; D is possibly TRBD1 (6 bases). Germline V CDR1 and CDR2: SNHLY, FYNNEI. This CDR3 has 14 residues. The V end lost 2 bases, the J end lost 7 bases, and 9 bases lay between the germline ends. This CDR3 is CASSETTGNSPLHF. The CDR3 region has the DNA TGTGCCAGCAGTGAAACCACAGGGAATTCACCCCTCCACTTT.

The chain links TRBV19 to TRBJ1-5; D possibly corresponds to TRBD1 (6 bases). V gave up 1 base and J gave up 6 bases, with 10 bases separating them. CDR1 is LNHDA and CDR2 is SQIVND in the germline V gene (reference sequence). The CDR3 totals 14 residues. CDR3 sequence: CASSIGGGSQPQHF. The CDR3 region has the DNA TGTGCCAGTAGTATAGGTGGGGGCAGTCAGCCCCAGCATTTT.

The rearrangement uses TRBV9 and TRBJ1-2, with D possibly being TRBD1 (5 bases). V shed 5 bases and J shed 6 bases, with 17 bases lying between them. The CDR3 loop spans 14 amino acids. Germline V gives CDR1 SGDLS, CDR2 YYNGEE. CDR3 sequence reads: CASSIGVSINGYTF. The CDR3 DNA reads TGTGCCAGCAGTATAGGGGTCTCAATAAATGGCTACACCTTC.

The gene calls are TRBV7-9 and TRBJ1-2, with D perhaps matching TRBD1 (5 bases). V was trimmed by 5 bases and J by 3 bases, leaving 19 bases between them. This CDR3 comprises 16 residues. Germline values: CDR1 SEHNR, CDR2 FQNEAQ (reference sequence). The CDR3 DNA sequence: TGTGCCAGCAGCCCCGCGGGCAGGCGGGACCACTATGGCTACACCTTC. Translated, it gives CASSPAGRRDHYGYTF.

The V call is TRBV7-9, the J call TRBJ1-2; D is undetermined. CDR3 length: 13 amino acids. Germline-derived CDR1 and CDR2 are SEHNR and FQNEAQ (reference sequence). The germline V and J ends were trimmed by 2 bases and 8 bases, with 12 bases remaining between them. This CDR3 reads CASSLPQEVGYTF. CDR3 sequence (DNA): TGTGCCAGCAGCTTACCCCAGGAAGTAGGCTACACCTTC.

This clone was observed a few times. The rearrangement links TRBV4-1 to TRBJ1-2, with 7 nucleotides matching TRBD1. Germline V gene lookup returns CDR1 MGHRA and CDR2 YSYEKL. CDR3 length equals 15 residues. Unmatched junction bases numbered 8, after V lost 3 bases and J lost 4 bases. The CDR3 is CASSQGQLESYGYTF. CDR3 nucleotide sequence: TGCGCCAGCAGCCAGGGACAGCTAGAATCCTATGGCTACACCTTC.

This clone has more than one count but fewer than ten. The chain couples TRBV2 to TRBJ2-5, with 7 bases lining up with TRBD1. The germline V gene encodes CDR1 SNHLY and CDR2 FYNNEI. The CDR3 is 14 amino acids. V was pared by 2 bases and J by 8 bases, with 8 bases of the junction left unmatched. This chain's CDR3 is CASSERTGESTQYF. In nucleotides, the CDR3 is TGTGCCAGCAGTGAAAGAACAGGGGAATCTACCCAGTACTTC. The whole variable domain, remainder taken from reference TRBV2 and TRBJ2-5, is EPEVTQTPSHQVTQMGQEVILRCVPISNHLYFYWYRQILGQKVEFLVSFYNNEISEKSEIFDDQFSVERPDGSNFTLKIRSTKLEDSAMYFCASSERTGESTQYFGPGTRLLVL.

This clone was counted once. V and J are TRBV5-6 and TRBJ1-2; D not certain. CDR1 and CDR2 (germline): SGHDT, YYEEEE. V shed 3 bases and J shed 0 bases, with 18 bases lying between them. The CDR3 is 17 residues long. The CDR3 protein is CASSSPLRELTNYGYTF. Here the CDR3 DNA reads TGTGCCAGCAGCTCCCCCCTTAGAGAGCTCACTAACTATGGCTACACCTTC. Complete variable domain (other parts from reference TRBV5-6 and TRBJ1-2): DAGVTQSPTHLIKTRGQQVTLRCSPKSGHDTVSWYQQALGQGPQFIFQYYEEEERQRGNFPDRFSGHQFPNYSSELNVNALLLGDSALYLCASSSPLRELTNYGYTFGSGTRLTVV.

The CDR3 nucleotides read TGTGCCAGCAGTTGGGGCAGCTACGAGCAGTACTTC. Translated: CASSWGSYEQYF. V usage is TRBV28 and J usage is TRBJ2-7, with D possibly matching TRBD1 (5 bases). V was pared by 4 bases and J by 3 bases, with 7 bases between. Germline V gene data show CDR1 as MDHEN and CDR2 as SYDVKM. CDR3 length: 12 residues.

The chain has TRBV7-2 and TRBJ1-1, with 7 bases fitting TRBD1. The V gene's germline CDR1 is SGHTA and CDR2 FQGNSA. The CDR3 consists of 13 residues. Trimming took 3 bases from V and 3 from J; bases not matched to a gene: 1. For the CDR3, the DNA is TGTGCCAGCAGCTTTGGACAGGACACTGAAGCTTTCTTT. Translated: CASSFGQDTEAFF.

The V and J genes are TRBV6-4 and TRBJ2-3; 10 bases agree with TRBD2. Looked up from germline, CDR1 is MRHNA and CDR2 is SNTAGT. The CDR3 runs 15 residues. Losses at the gene ends were 6 bases for V and 1 base for J; bases not matched to a gene: 4. In DNA form, the CDR3 reads TGTGCCAGCAGGCCTAGCGGGGGTGGCACAGATACGCAGTATTTT. Amino acids: CASRPSGGGTDTQYF.

The J gene is TRBJ1-2, the V gene TRBV28, with TRBD1 identical over 8 bases. The CDR3 length is 12 residues. V shed 6 bases and J 5 bases; nucleotides not matched to a gene: 2. Germline V gene data show CDR1 as MDHEN and CDR2 as SYDVKM. The DNA of the CDR3 is TGTGCCAGCAGACGACAGGGGTATGGCTACACCTTC. This codes for CASRRQGYGYTF.

This clone was observed a few times. The chain uses TRBV27 and TRBJ1-3; D is uncertain. Trimming shortened V by 0 bases and J by 1 base, and 7 bases separated the two germline ends. CDR1 is MNHEY and CDR2 is SMNVEV in the germline V gene (reference sequence). The CDR3 is made up of 15 amino acids. CDR3 sequence reads: CASSLSRASGNTIYF. DNA for the CDR3: TGTGCCAGCAGTTTATCGAGGGCTTCTGGAAACACCATATATTTT.

V gene TRBV27 combines with J gene TRBJ1-3; no firm D call. The CDR3 contains 13 residues. V was cut by 3 bases and J by 4 bases, with 7 bases left in between. Germline V lookup: CDR1 MNHEY, CDR2 SMNVEV (reference sequence). The CDR3 loop is CASSFWAGNTIYF. The CDR3 DNA is TGTGCCAGCAGTTTCTGGGCCGGAAACACCATATATTTT.

The chain joins TRBV5-6 to TRBJ1-1; TRBD1 aligns across 12 bases. Per the germline V gene, CDR1 is SGHDT and CDR2 is YYEEEE. Trimming removed 6 bases from V and 5 bases from J; junction bases left unmatched: 2. This CDR3 comprises 13 residues. The CDR3 DNA reads TGTGCCAGCATGGGACAGGGGGCTACTGAAGCTTTCTTT. Translated: CASMGQGATEAFF.

The chain couples TRBV28 to TRBJ2-5, with TRBD2 matching 8 bases. The CDR3 spans 17 residues. Germline-derived CDR1 and CDR2 are MDHEN and SYDVKM. V dropped 0 bases and J dropped 3; count of bases not matched to a gene: 9. CDR3 DNA sequence: TGTGCCAGCAGTTTATGGGGTAGCGGGATCGGAAAAGAGACCCAGTACTTC. As protein: CASSLWGSGIGKETQYF.

The rearrangement joins TRBV10-3 to TRBJ1-1; D gene ambiguous. This CDR3 is 14 amino acids long. Germline V gene lookup returns CDR1 ENHRY and CDR2 SYGVKD. Trimming removed 5 bases from V and 4 bases from J, with 14 bases in between. The CDR3 bases are TGTGCCATCAGTTTGGAGGCGGGGAGCACTGAAGCTTTCTTT. It codes for CAISLEAGSTEAFF.

This sequence joins TRBV11-2 and TRBJ2-7; TRBD2 is a possible D gene (5 bases). In germline, CDR1 is SGHAT, CDR2 FQNNGV. V was pared by 4 bases and J by 7 bases, with 17 bases between. The CDR3 covers 14 residues. CDR3 protein: CASSSFQGSLEQYF. CDR3 coding DNA: TGTGCCAGCAGCTCGTTTCAAGGGAGTCTGGAGCAGTACTTC.

V usage is TRBV6-5 and J usage is TRBJ1-3, with no clear D. The germline V gene encodes CDR1 MNHEY and CDR2 SVGAGI. The CDR3 covers 15 residues. Trimming cost V 0 bases and J 7 bases, with 13 bases left between them. As DNA, the CDR3 is TGTGCCAGCAGTTACTCGACCGGCGGTCTCAACACCATATATTTT. It specifies CASSYSTGGLNTIYF.

The V gene is TRBV7-2, the J gene TRBJ2-1; no definite D call. V lost 2 bases to trimming and J lost 8 bases, with 7 bases between them. There are 12 residues in the CDR3. The germline gives CDR1 SGHTA, CDR2 FQGNSA. The CDR3 DNA is TGTGCCAGCAGCTTAAATCGGTATGAGCAGTTCTTC. This translates into CASSLNRYEQFF. The variable domain in full, completed from reference TRBV7-2 and TRBJ2-1, reads GAGVSQSPSNKVTEKGKDVELRCDPISGHTALYWYRQSLGQGLEFLIYFQGNSAPDKSGLPSDRFSAERTGGSVSTLTIQRTQQEDSAVYLCASSLNRYEQFFGPGTRLTVL.

This clone was detected a few times. V gene TRBV29-1 combines with J gene TRBJ1-1, with 10 positions matching TRBD1. The CDR3 runs to 14 residues. Germline V gene data show CDR1 as SQVTM and CDR2 as ANQGSEA. Trimming took 7 bases from V and 7 from J; bases not matched to a gene: 12. CDR3 sequence (DNA): TGCAGCGCTCAGGACAGGGGGACATCTGGTGAAGCTTTCTTT. Amino acids: CSAQDRGTSGEAFF.

The V gene is TRBV19, the J gene TRBJ1-2; weak D call: TRBD1 (5 bases). This CDR3 is 17 amino acids long. The germline CDR1 and CDR2 sequences are LNHDA and SQIVND (reference sequence). Trimming took off 3 bases at V and 0 bases at J, with 17 bases between the two ends. CDR3 loop: CASSMGRGRGPNYGYTF. CDR3 sequence (DNA): TGTGCCAGTAGTATGGGTCGCGGGAGGGGACCTAACTATGGCTACACCTTC.